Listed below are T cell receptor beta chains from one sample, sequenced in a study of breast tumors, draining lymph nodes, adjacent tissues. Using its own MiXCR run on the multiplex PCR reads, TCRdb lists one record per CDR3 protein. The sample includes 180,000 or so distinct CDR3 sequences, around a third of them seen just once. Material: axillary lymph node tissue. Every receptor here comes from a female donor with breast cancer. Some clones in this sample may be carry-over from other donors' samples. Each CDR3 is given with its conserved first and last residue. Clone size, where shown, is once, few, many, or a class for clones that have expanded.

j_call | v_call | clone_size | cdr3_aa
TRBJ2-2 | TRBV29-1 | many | CSVVPGEETGELFF
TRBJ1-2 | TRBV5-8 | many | CASSLEAGIGSGYTF
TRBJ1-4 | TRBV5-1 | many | CASSWGTGRTEKLFF
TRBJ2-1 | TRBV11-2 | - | CASSLGGRASYNEQFF
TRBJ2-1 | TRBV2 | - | CASMAGLDSYNEQFF
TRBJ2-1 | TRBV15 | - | CATSHSVTGEDEQFF
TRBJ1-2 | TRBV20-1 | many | CSASSGTDPWYGYTF
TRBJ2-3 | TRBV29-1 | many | CSVVLDYTDTQYF
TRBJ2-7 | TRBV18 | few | CASSQETEPYEQYF
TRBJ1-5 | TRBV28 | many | CASSTTGDGQPQHF
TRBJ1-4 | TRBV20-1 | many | CSASLGPLLFF
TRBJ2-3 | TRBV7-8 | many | CASSSSGTFSTDTQYF
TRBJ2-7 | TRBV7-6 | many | CASSDTQGYEQYF
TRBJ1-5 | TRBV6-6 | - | CASSPSKGQPQHF
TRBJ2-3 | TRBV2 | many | CASSDRGGTDTQYF
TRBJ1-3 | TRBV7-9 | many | CASSVGTVGNTIYF
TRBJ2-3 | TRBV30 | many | CAWRGRSTDTQYF
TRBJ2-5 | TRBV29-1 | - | CSVARDIPGTQQF
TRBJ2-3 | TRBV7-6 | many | CASSLNRDTQYF
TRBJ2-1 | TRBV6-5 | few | CASSRIASGGHNEQFF
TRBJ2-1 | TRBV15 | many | CATSRDRGTGSLKQFF
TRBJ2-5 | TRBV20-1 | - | CSAHGLADPSF
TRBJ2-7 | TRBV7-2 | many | CASSLDRIYEQYF
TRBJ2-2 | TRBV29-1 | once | CSVESGVTGELFF
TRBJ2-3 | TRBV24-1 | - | CAIGVTSTDTQYF
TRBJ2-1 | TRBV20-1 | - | CSAWTGGRANEQLF
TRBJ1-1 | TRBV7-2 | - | CASSSQGGGEAFF
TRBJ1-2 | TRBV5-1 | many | CASSLGSGGPNYGYTF
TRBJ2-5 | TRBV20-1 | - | CSTKPGQQETQYF
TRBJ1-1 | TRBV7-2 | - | CASSFQGADTEAFF
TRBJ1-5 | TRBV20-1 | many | CSAHQYNQPQHF
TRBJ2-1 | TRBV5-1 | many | CASSLQGANRGNNEQFF
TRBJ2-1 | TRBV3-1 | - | CASSQAGGGDNEQFF
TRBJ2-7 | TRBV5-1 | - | CASSLGRKSSYGQYF
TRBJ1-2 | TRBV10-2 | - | CASSDHGQGNYGYTF
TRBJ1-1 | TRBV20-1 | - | CSATPRGAEAFF
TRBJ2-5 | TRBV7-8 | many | CASSLEFATEGETQYF
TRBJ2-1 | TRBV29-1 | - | CSYTGNYNEQFF
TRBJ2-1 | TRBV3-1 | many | CASSQARGSEQFF
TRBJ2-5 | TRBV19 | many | CASSLPQETQYF
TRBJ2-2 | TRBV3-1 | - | CASSLTTGAPNTGELFF
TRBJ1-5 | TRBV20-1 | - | CSANPRTSGSNQPQHF
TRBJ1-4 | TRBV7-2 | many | CASSSGQGGEKLFF
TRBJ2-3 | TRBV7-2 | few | CASSLGPASRPGPDTQYF
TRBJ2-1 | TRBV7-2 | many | CASTPGGNHNEQFF
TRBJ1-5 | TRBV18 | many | CASSPTGGGQPQHF
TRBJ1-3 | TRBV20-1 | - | CSARAQYTIYF
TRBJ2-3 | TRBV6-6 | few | CASSHRGFSTDTQYF
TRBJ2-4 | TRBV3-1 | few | CASSQSGSVIQYF
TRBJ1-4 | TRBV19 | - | CASKSGNEKLFF
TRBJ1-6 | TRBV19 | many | CASSIPGSNSPLHF
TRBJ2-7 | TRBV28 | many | CASLRQGAYEQYF
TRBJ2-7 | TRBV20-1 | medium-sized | CSATSGTSSYEQYF